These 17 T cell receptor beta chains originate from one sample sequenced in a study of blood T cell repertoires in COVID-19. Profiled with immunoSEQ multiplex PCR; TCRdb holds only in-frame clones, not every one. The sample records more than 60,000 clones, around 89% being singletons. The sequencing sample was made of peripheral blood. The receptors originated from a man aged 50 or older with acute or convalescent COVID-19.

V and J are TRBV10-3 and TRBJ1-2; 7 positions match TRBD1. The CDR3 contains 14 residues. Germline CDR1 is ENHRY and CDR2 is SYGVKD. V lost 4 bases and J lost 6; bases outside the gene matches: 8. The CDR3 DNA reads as TGTGCCATCAGTGTGATCCCACAGGGGCATGGCTACACCTTC. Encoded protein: CAISVIPQGHGYTF.

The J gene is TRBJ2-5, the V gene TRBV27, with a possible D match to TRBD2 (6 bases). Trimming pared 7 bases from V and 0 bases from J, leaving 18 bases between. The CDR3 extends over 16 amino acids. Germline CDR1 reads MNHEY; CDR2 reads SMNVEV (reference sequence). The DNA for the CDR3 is TGTGCCAGCACCCGGAAGAGTGGGGGGTACCAAGAGACCCAGTACTTC. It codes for CASTRKSGGYQETQYF.

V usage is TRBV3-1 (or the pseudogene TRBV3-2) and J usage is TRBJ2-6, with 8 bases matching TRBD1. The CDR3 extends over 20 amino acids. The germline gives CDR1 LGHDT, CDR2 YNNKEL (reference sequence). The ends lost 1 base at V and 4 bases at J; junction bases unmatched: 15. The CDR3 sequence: CASSQVRGRGLRAGANVLTF. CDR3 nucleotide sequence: TGTGCCAGCAGCCAAGTACGTGGCAGGGGGCTTAGGGCGGGGGCCAACGTCCTGACTTTC.

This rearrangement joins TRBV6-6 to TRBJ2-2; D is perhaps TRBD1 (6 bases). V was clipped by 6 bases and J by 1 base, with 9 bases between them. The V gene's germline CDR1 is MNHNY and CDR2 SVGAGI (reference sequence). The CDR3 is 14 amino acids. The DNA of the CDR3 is TGTGCCAGCAGACCACAGGGGAACACCGGGGAGCTGTTTTTT. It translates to CASRPQGNTGELFF.

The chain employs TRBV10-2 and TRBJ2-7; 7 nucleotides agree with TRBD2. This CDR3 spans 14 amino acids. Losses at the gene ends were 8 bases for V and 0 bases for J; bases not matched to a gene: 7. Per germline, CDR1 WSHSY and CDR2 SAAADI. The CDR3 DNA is TGCGCCAGCGGATCGGGAGGAACCTCCTACGAGCAGTACTTC. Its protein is CASGSGGTSYEQYF.

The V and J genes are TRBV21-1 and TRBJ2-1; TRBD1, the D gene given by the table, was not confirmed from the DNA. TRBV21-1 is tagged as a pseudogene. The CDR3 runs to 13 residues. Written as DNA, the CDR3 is TGTGCCAGCGGGGCAGACTCCTACAATGAGCAGTTCTTC. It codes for CASGADSYNEQFF.

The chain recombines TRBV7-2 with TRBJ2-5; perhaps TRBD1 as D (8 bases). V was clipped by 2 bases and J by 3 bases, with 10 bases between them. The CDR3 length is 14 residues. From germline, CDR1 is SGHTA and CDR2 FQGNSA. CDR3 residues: CASSLTGGEETQYF. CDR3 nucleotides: TGTGCCAGCAGCTTAACAGGGGGGGAAGAGACCCAGTACTTC.

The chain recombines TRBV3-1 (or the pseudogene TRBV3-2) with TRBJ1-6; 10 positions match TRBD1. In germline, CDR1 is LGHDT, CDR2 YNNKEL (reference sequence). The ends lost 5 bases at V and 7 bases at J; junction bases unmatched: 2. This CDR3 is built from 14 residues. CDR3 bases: TGTGCCAGCAGCGGGACAGGGGCAAATTCACCCCTCCACTTT. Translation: CASSGTGANSPLHF.

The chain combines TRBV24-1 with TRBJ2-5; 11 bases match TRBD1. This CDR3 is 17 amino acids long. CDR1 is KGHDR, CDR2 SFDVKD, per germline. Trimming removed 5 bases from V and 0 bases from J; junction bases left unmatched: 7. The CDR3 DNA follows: TGTGCCACCAGTGTTGGACAGGGGGCAGGATACCAAGAGACCCAGTACTTC. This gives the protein CATSVGQGAGYQETQYF.

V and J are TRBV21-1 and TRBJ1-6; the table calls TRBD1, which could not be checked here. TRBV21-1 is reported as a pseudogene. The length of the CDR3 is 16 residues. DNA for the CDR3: TGTGCCAGCAAAAGGGAAGACAGGGCAAGAAATTCACCCCTCCACTTT. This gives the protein CASKREDRARNSPLHF.

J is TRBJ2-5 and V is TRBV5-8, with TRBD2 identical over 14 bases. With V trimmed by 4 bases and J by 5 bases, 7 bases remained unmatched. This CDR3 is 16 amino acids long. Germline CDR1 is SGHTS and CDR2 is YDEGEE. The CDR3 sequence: CASSMRTSGRLETQYF. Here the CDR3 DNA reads TGTGCCAGCAGCATGAGGACTAGCGGGAGGTTGGAGACCCAGTACTTC. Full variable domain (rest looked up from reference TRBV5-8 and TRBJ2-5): EAGVTQSPTHLIKTRGQQATLRCSPISGHTSVYWYQQALGLGLQFLLWYDEGEERNRGNFPPRFSGRQFPNYSSELNVNALELEDSALYLCASSMRTSGRLETQYFGPGTRLLVL.

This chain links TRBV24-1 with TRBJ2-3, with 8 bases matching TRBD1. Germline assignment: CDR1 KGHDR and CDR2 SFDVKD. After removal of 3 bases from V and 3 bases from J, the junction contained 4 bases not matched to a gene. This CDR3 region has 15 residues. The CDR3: CATSDGQGLTDTQYF. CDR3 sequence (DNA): TGTGCCACCAGTGATGGACAGGGATTAACAGATACGCAGTATTTT.

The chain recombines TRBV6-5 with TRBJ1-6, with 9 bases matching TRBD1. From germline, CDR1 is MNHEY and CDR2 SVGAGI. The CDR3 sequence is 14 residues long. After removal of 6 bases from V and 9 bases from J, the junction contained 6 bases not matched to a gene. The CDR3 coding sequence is TGTGCCAGCAGAGGGACAGGGATTGCTTCACCCCTCCACTTT. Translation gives CASRGTGIASPLHF.

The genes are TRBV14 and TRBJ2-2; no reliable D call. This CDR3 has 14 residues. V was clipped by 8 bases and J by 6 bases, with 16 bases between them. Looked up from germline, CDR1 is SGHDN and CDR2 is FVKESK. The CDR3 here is CASPGSVSPGELFF. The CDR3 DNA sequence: TGTGCCAGCCCCGGGTCTGTGTCCCCCGGGGAGCTGTTTTTT.

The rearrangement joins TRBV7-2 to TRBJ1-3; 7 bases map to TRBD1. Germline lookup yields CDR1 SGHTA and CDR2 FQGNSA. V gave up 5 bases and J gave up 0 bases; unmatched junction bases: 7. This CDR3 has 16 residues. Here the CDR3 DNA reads TGTGCCAGCAGCCCGGTCGGACAGGCCTCTGGAAACACCATATATTTT. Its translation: CASSPVGQASGNTIYF.

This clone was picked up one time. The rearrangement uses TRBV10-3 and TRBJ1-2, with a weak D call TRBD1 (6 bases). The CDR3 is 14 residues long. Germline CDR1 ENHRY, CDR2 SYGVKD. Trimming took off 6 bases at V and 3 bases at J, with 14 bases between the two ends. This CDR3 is CAIRVTGSDYGYTF. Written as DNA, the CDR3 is TGTGCCATCAGGGTTACAGGGTCTGACTATGGCTACACCTTC.

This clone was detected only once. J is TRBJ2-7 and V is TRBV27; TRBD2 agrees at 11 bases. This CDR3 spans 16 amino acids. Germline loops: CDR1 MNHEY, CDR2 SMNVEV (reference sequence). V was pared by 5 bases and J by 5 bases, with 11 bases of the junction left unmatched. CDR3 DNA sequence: TGTGCCAGCAGTCCCCTAAGGACTAGCGGGTCCCACGAGCAGTACTTC. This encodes CASSPLRTSGSHEQYF.